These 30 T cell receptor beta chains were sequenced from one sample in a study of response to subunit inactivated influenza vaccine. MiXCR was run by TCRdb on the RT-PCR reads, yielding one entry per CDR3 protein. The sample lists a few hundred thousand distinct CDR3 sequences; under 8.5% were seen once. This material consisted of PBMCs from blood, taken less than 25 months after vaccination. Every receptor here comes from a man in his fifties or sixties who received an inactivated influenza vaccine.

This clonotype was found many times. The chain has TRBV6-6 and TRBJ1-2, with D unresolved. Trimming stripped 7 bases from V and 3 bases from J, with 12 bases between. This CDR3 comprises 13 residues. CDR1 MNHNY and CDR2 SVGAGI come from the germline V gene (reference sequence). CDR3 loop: CASTLGYDYGYTF. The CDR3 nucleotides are TGTGCCAGCACCCTTGGATATGACTATGGCTACACCTTC.

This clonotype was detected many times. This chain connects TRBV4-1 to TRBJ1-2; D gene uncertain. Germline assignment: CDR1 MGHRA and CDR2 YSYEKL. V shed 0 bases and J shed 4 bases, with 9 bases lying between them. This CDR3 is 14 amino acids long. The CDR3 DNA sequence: TGCGCCAGCAGCCAAGAATTGACGGGCTATGGCTACACCTTC. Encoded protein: CASSQELTGYGYTF.

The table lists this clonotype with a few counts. CDR3 DNA: TGTGCCACCAGCAGAGCGGATAGGAGGGAGACCCAGTACTTC. This translates into CATSRADRRETQYF. V is TRBV15 and J is TRBJ2-5; D may be TRBD2 (5 bases). V gave up 1 base and J gave up 5 bases, with 11 bases separating them. Germline V lookup: CDR1 LNHNV, CDR2 YYDKDF (reference sequence). This CDR3 region has 14 residues.

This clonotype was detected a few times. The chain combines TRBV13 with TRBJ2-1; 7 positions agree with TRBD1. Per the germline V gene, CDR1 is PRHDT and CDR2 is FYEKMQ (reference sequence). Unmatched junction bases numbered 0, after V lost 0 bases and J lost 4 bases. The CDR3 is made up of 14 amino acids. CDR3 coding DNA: TGTGCCAGCAGCTTAGGGGACAGGTACAATGAGCAGTTCTTC. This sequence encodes CASSLGDRYNEQFF.

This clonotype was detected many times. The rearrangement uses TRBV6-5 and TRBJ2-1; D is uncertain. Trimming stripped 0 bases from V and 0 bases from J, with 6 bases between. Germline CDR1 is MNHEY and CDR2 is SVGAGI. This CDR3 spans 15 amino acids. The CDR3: CASSYSYSSYNEQFF. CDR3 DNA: TGTGCCAGCAGTTACTCTTATAGCTCCTACAATGAGCAGTTCTTC.

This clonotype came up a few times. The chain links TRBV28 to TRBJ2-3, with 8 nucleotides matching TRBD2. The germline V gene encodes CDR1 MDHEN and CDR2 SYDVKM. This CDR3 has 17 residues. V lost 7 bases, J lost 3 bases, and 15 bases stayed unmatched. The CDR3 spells CASTADRIAGLTDTQYF. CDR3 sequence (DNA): TGTGCCAGCACCGCCGATAGGATAGCGGGACTGACAGATACGCAGTATTTT. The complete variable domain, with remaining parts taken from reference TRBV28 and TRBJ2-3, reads DVKVTQSSRYLVKRTGEKVFLECVQDMDHENMFWYRQDPGLGLRLIYFSYDVKMKEKGDIPEGYSVSREKKERFSLILESASTNQTSMYLCASTADRIAGLTDTQYFGPGTRLTVL.

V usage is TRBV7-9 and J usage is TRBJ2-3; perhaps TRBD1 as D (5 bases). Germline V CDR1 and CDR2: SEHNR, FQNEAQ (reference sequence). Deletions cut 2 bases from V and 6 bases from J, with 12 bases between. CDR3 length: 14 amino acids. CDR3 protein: CASSLLGALDTQYF. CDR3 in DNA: TGTGCCAGCAGCTTACTAGGGGCATTGGATACGCAGTATTTT.

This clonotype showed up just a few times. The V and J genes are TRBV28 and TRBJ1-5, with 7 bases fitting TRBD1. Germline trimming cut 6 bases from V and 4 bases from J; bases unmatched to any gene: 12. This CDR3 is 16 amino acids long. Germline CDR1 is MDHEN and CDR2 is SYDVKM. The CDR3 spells CASSLRDRAGNQPQHF. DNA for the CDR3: TGTGCCAGCAGCCTACGAGACAGGGCGGGGAATCAGCCCCAGCATTTT. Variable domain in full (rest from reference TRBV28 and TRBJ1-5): DVKVTQSSRYLVKRTGEKVFLECVQDMDHENMFWYRQDPGLGLRLIYFSYDVKMKEKGDIPEGYSVSREKKERFSLILESASTNQTSMYLCASSLRDRAGNQPQHFGDGTRLSIL.

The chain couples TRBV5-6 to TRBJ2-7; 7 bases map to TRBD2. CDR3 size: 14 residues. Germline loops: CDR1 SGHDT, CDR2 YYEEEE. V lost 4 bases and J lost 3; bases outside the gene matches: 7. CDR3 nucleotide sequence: TGTGCCAGCAGCCCAGCGGGGCAGGTCTACGAGCAGTACTTC. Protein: CASSPAGQVYEQYF.

The CDR3 sequence is CASSYRPGANTIYF. The CDR3 nucleotides are TGTGCCAGCAGTTATAGGCCCGGGGCAAACACCATATATTTT. This chain connects TRBV6-5 to TRBJ1-3; D possibly corresponds to TRBD1 (5 bases). Germline-derived CDR1 and CDR2 are MNHEY and SVGAGI. The CDR3 runs to 14 residues. V lost 3 bases and J lost 6, with 12 bases in between.

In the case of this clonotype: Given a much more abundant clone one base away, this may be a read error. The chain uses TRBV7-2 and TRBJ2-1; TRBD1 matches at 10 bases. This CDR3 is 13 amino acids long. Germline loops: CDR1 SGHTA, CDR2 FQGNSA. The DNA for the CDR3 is TGTGCCTCCGCGGGACAGGGGCTCAATGGGCAGTTCTTC. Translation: CASAGQGLNGQFF. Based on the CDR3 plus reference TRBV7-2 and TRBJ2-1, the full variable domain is GAGVSQSPSNKVTEKGKDVELRCDPISGHTALYWYRQSLGQGLEFLIYFQGNSAPDKSGLPSDRFSAERTGGSVSTLTIQRTQQEDSAVYLCASAGQGLNGQFFGPGTRLTVL.

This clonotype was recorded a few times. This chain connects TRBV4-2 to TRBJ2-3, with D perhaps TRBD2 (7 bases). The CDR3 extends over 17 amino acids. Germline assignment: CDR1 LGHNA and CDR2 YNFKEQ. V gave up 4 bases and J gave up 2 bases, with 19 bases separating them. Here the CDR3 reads CASSRLITGGYTDTQYF. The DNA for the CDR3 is TGTGCCAGCAGCCGATTAATTACGGGGGGCTACACAGATACGCAGTATTTT.

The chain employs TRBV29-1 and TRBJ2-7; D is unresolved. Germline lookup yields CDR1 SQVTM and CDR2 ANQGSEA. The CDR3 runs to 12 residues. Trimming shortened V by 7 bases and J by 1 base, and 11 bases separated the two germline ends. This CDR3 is CSAETLSYEQYF. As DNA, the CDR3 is TGCAGCGCCGAGACCTTATCCTACGAGCAGTACTTC.

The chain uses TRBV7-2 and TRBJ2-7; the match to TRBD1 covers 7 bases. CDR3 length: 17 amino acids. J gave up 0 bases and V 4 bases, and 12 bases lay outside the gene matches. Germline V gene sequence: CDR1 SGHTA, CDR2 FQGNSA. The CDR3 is CASSSRYGQDRSYEQYF. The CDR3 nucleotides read TGTGCCAGCAGCTCACGATACGGACAGGACCGCTCCTACGAGCAGTACTTC.

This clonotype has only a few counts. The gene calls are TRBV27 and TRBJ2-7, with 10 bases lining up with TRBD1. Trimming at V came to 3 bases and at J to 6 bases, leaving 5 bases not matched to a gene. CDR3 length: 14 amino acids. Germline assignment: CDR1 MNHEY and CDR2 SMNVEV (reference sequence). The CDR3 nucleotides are TGTGCCAGCAGTTTGGGGACAGGGGAGATCGAGCAGTACTTC. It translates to CASSLGTGEIEQYF.

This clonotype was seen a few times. The CDR3 sequence is CASSPRLAGVSGTDTQYF. CDR3 sequence (DNA): TGTGCCAGCAGCCCTCGACTAGCGGGAGTGTCGGGCACAGATACGCAGTATTTT. The chain uses TRBV11-2 and TRBJ2-3, with 12 positions matching TRBD2. Germline V gene data show CDR1 as SGHAT and CDR2 as FQNNGV. CDR3 size: 18 residues. V was pared by 5 bases and J by 1 base, with 10 bases of the junction left unmatched.

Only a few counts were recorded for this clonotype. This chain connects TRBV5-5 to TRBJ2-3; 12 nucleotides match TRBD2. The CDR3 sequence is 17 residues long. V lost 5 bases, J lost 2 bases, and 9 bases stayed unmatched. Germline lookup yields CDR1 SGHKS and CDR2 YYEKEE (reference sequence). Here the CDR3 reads CASRLGLAGPLTDTQYF. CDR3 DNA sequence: TGTGCCAGCAGACTTGGACTAGCGGGGCCACTCACAGATACGCAGTATTTT.

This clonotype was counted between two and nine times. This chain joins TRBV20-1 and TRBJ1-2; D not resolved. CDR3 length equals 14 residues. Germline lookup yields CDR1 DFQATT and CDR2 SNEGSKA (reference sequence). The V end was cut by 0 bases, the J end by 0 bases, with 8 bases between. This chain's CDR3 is CSAREDEPNYGYTF. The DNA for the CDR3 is TGCAGTGCTAGAGAAGATGAGCCTAACTATGGCTACACCTTC.

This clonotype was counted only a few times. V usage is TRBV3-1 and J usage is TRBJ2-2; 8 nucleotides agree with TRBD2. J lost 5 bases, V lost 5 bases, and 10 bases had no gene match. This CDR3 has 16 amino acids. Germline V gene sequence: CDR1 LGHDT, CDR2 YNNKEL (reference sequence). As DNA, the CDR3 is TGTGCCAGCAGCGTAAGCGGGGGCGCGCGTACCGGGGAGCTGTTTTTT. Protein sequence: CASSVSGGARTGELFF.

Here the CDR3 reads CASSQGTLNEQFF. For the CDR3, the DNA is TGTGCCAGCAGCCAGGGGACTCTCAATGAGCAGTTCTTC. The V and J genes are TRBV11-3 and TRBJ2-1; D is tentatively TRBD1 or TRBD2 (6 bases each). CDR3 size: 13 residues. Per the germline V gene, CDR1 is SGHNT and CDR2 is YENEEA. The V gene lost 5 bases and the J gene lost 6 bases, with 11 bases spanning the gap. Drawing the rest from reference TRBV11-3 and TRBJ2-1, the complete variable domain is EAGVVQSPRYKIIEKKQPVAFWCNPISGHNTLYWYLQNLGQGPELLIRYENEEAVDDSQLPKDRFSAERLKGVDSTLKIQPAELGDSAVYLCASSQGTLNEQFFGPGTRLTVL.

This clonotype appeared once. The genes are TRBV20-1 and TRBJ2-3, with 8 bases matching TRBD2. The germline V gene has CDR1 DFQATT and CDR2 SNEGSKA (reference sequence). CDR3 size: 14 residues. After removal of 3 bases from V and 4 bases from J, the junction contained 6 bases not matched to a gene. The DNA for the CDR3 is TGCAGTGCTAGGAAAGCGGGGGTGGCAGATACGCAGTATTTT. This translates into CSARKAGVADTQYF.

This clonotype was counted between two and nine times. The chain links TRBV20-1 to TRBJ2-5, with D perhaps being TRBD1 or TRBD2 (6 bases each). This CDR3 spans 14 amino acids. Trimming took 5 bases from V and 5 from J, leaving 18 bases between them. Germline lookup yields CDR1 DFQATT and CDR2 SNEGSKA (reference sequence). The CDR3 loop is CSAVISGAAETQYF. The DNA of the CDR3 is TGCAGTGCTGTAATCTCGGGGGCGGCGGAGACCCAGTACTTC.

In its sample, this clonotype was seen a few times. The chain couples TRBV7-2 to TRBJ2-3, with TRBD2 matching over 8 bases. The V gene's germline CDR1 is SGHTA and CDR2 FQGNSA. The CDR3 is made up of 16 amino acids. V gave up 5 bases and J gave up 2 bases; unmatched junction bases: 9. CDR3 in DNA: TGTGCCAGCAGCCGCCTAACTAGCGGATACACAGATACGCAGTATTTT. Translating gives CASSRLTSGYTDTQYF.

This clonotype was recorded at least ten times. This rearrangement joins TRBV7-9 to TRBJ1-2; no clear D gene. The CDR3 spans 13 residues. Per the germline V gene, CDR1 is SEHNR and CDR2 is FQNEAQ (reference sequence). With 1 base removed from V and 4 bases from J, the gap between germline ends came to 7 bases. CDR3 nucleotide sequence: TGTGCCAGCAGCTTAGGGCAGGTCTATGGCTACACCTTC. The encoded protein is CASSLGQVYGYTF.

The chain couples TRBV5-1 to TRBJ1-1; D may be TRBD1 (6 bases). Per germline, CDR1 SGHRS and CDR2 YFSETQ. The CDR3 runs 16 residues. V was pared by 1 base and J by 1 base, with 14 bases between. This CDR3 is CASSLTVGGRNTEAFF. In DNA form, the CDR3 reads TGCGCCAGCAGCTTGACTGTCGGGGGGCGGAACACTGAAGCTTTCTTT. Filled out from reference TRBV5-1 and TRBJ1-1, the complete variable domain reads KAGVTQTPRYLIKTRGQQVTLSCSPISGHRSVSWYQQTPGQGLQFLFEYFSETQRNKGNFPGRFSGRQFSNSRSEMNVSTLELGDSALYLCASSLTVGGRNTEAFFGQGTRLTVV.

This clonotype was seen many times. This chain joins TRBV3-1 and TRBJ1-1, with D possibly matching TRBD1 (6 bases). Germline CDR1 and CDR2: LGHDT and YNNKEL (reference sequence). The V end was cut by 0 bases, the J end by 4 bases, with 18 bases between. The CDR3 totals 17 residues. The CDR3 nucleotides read TGTGCCAGCAGCCAAGAAGGGACACCCAAGGGAAGCACTGAAGCTTTCTTT. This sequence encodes CASSQEGTPKGSTEAFF.

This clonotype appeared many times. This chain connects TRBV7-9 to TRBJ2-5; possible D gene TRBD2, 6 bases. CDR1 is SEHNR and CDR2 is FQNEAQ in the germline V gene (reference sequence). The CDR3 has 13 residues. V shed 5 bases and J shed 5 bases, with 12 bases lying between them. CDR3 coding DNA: TGTGCCAGCAGCCCCGTTGGGAGGGAGACCCAGTACTTC. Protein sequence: CASSPVGRETQYF.

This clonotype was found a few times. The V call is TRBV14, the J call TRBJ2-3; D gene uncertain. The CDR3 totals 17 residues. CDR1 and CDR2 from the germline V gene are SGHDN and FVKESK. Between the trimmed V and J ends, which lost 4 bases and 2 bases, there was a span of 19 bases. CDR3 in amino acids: CASSLSLAWPNTDTQYF. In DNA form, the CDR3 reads TGTGCCAGCAGCCTCTCTCTTGCGTGGCCAAACACAGATACGCAGTATTTT.

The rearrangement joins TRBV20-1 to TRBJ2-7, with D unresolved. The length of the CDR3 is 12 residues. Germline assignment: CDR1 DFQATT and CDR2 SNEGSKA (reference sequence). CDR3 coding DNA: TGCAGCAGGATTGGGTCTAGCTACGAGCAGTACTTC. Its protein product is CSRIGSSYEQYF.

The CDR3 sequence: CASSRRQGSGQYF. In nucleotides, the CDR3 is TGTGCCAGCAGTCGTAGACAGGGTTCGGGGCAGTACTTC. This chain connects TRBV11-2 to TRBJ2-7, with 7 bases that match TRBD1. Germline assignment: CDR1 SGHAT and CDR2 FQNNGV. After removal of 6 bases from V and 9 bases from J, the junction contained 11 bases not matched to a gene. The CDR3 sequence is 13 residues long.